These 4 T cell receptor beta chains were sequenced from one sample in a study of CD8+ T cells in alopecia areata (dated by TCRdb to 2016 to 2019). Library preparation used the immunoSEQ multiplex PCR assay. For TCR sequencing, RNA was extracted from every sample and reverse transcribed into cDNA to serve as template. Not all clones reach the TCRdb copy of this immuneACCESS table, which keeps in-frame sequences only. Checked studies attribute under half of the gap to unresolved V genes and leave the rest unexplained. Present in this sample are 200,000 to 250,000 clones, around two fifths of which were seen just once. The top ten clones comprise 0.48% of the sample. The intended sense of this specimen's treatment or condition label: oral pan-JAK inhibitor, 5-10 mg twice daily. Source: CD4+ T cells sorted from blood, taken at week 34, from a patient treated with tofacitinib. The receptor source for this set is a human donor with alopecia areata.

V usage is TRBV6-6 and J usage is TRBJ2-7, with D perhaps being TRBD1 or TRBD2 (6 bases each). The V and J ends lost 5 bases and 3 bases respectively, with 14 bases between them. The length of the CDR3 is 14 residues. Germline CDR1 and CDR2: MNHNY and SVGAGI (reference sequence). For the CDR3, the DNA is TGTGCCAGCAGTCCCTCGGGGGCCAACTACGAGCAGTACTTC. Translation: CASSPSGANYEQYF.

The chain carries TRBV9 and TRBJ2-1; a possible D gene is TRBD1 (5 bases). The germline V and J ends were trimmed by 2 bases and 4 bases, with 13 bases remaining between them. The germline gives CDR1 SGDLS, CDR2 YYNGEE. The CDR3 runs to 15 residues. CDR3: CASSVSGNVYNEQFF. CDR3 DNA sequence: TGTGCCAGCAGCGTGTCAGGGAACGTATACAATGAGCAGTTCTTC.

The chain carries TRBV6-5 and TRBJ2-2; no clear D gene. V lost 5 bases and J 4 bases, leaving 8 bases between the germline ends. The CDR3 covers 13 residues. Germline V gives CDR1 MNHEY, CDR2 SVGAGI. The CDR3 DNA follows: TGTGCCAGCAGTCCGACTTTCACCGGGGAGCTGTTTTTT. Translating gives CASSPTFTGELFF.

The chain's CDR3 is CASRWTSVNNEQFF. In DNA form, the CDR3 reads TGTGCCAGCCGCTGGACTAGCGTGAACAATGAGCAGTTCTTC. The gene calls are TRBV2 and TRBJ2-1; 9 bases are shared with TRBD2. Germline CDR1 reads SNHLY; CDR2 reads FYNNEI. With V trimmed by 8 bases and J by 5 bases, 7 bases remained unmatched. The CDR3 sequence is 14 residues long.